This T cell receptor (beta chain) was sequenced in a study of beta chain features in type 1 diabetes. As regards this clone: This same CDR3 is encoded by further DNA sequences in the sample.

The CDR3 spans 12 residues. Trimming left V 0 bases short and J 1 base short, with 4 bases between. Germline V lookup: CDR1 GTSNPN, CDR2 SVGIG (reference sequence). All of the isolated RNA was reverse transcribed, so expressed TCRB transcripts were sequenced. Naive, central memory and regulatory T cell samples produced a mean of roughly 3.5 million reads. Libraries were prepared by immunoSEQ multiplex PCR; TCRdb keeps only in-frame clonotypes and omits some of them. In the table there are 240,000 or so clones, about 63% of which are singletons. The receptor was isolated from a man in his thirties or forties in good health. Sequenced sample: naive CD4+ T cells from blood. This chain uses TRBV30 with TRBJ2-7; D ambiguous. CDR3 in amino acids: CAWSVRSYEQYF. The CDR3, as DNA: TGTGCCTGGAGTGTACGGTCCTACGAGCAGTACTTC. The full variable domain, completed using reference TRBV30 and TRBJ2-7, is SQTIHQWPATLVQPVGSPLSLECTVEGTSNPNLYWYRQAAGRGLQLLFYSVGIGQISSEVPQNLSASRPQDRQFILSSKKLLLSDSGFYLCAWSVRSYEQYFGPGTRLTVT.